Each of the 28 T cell receptor beta chains below was sequenced from the same sample in a study of shared clonotypes between healthy human individuals (dated by TCRdb to 2018 to 2021). Libraries were made using the immunoSEQ multiplex PCR assay. TCRdb took this table from immuneACCESS and kept in-frame rearrangements with V and J called. Such tables lack part of the clones; where checked against another copy, unresolved V genes explain under half of the gap, and the rest is unexplained. The sample records about 1.1 million clones, around 78% of which are singletons. 0.5% to 0.6% of the sample is in the top ten clones. What was sequenced was memory CD4+ T cells from PBMCs. This specimen's cell subset or site label, interpreted: CD45RA-negative fraction. The receptor set was obtained from a man between 18 and 35 years old in good health. Some clones in this sample may be carry-over from other donors' samples.

This chain links TRBV9 with TRBJ2-1; D is possibly TRBD2 (6 bases). There are 15 residues in the CDR3. CDR1 and CDR2 (germline): SGDLS, YYNGEE. Deletions cut 4 bases from V and 6 bases from J, with 17 bases between. Here the CDR3 reads CASSPRRERGNEQFF. Here the CDR3 DNA reads TGTGCCAGCAGCCCCCGCCGGGAGAGAGGCAATGAGCAGTTCTTC.

This clone occurred a few times. The CDR3 coding sequence is TGTGCCAGCAAACAGTCTAATGAAAAACTGTTTTTT. Translation: CASKQSNEKLFF. The V gene is TRBV6-6, the J gene TRBJ1-4; D not resolved. The CDR3 contains 12 residues. Trimming took off 7 bases at V and 3 bases at J, with 6 bases between the two ends. CDR1 and CDR2 (germline): MNHNY, SVGAGI (reference sequence).

The genes are TRBV9 and TRBJ1-1; 10 bases match TRBD1. The V gene end was trimmed by 2 bases and the J gene end by 5 bases; junction bases not matched to a gene: 3. The CDR3 covers 14 residues. Germline CDR1 is SGDLS and CDR2 is YYNGEE. The DNA of the CDR3 is TGTGCCAGCAGCGTGAAGGGACAGGGGACTGAAGCTTTCTTT. This encodes CASSVKGQGTEAFF.

The gene calls are TRBV4-2 and TRBJ2-1, with TRBD1 matching over 9 bases. This CDR3 is 13 amino acids long. Trimming removed 6 bases from V and 9 bases from J; junction bases left unmatched: 6. Germline CDR1 is LGHNA and CDR2 is YNFKEQ. CDR3 in DNA: TGTGCCAGCAGACAGGGGGCAGCTGCTGAGCAGTTCTTC. It codes for CASRQGAAAEQFF.

CDR3 residues: CASNWGQQPQHF. CDR3 nucleotide sequence: TGTGCCAGCAATTGGGGGCAACAGCCCCAGCATTTT. The genes are TRBV28 and TRBJ1-5, with D maybe TRBD1 (6 bases). CDR3 length equals 12 residues. Germline loops: CDR1 MDHEN, CDR2 SYDVKM. V lost 7 bases and J 7 bases, leaving 11 bases between the germline ends.

This clone was recorded once. The genes are TRBV29-1 and TRBJ2-5, with D uncertain. CDR1 and CDR2 (germline): SQVTM, ANQGSEA. The CDR3 runs 12 residues. Between the trimmed V and J ends, which lost 3 bases and 5 bases, there was a span of 10 bases. The CDR3 bases are TGCAGCGTTGACTCACAAGGGGAGACCCAGTACTTC. Amino acids: CSVDSQGETQYF.

This clone was seen a handful of times. The V call is TRBV7-9, the J call TRBJ2-5; tentative D call: TRBD2 (5 bases). The V gene's germline CDR1 is SEHNR and CDR2 FQNEAQ (reference sequence). V lost 7 bases, J lost 5 bases, and 14 bases lay in between. The CDR3 spans 13 residues. The CDR3 loop is CASTPEGRETQYF. The CDR3 region has the DNA TGTGCCAGCACCCCTGAGGGCCGGGAGACCCAGTACTTC.

There are a few counts of this clone. The chain is built from TRBV7-3 and TRBJ1-1; D ambiguous. The CDR3 totals 13 residues. Germline-derived CDR1 and CDR2 are SGHTA and FQGTGA. Trimming left V 3 bases short and J 0 bases short, with 5 bases between. CDR3: CASSFLVNTEAFF. The CDR3, as DNA: TGTGCCAGCAGCTTTCTGGTGAACACTGAAGCTTTCTTT.

The rearrangement joins TRBV11-2 to TRBJ2-1, with 13 bases that match TRBD2. The ends lost 2 bases at V and 0 bases at J; junction bases unmatched: 4. CDR1 and CDR2 from the germline V gene are SGHAT and FQNNGV. CDR3 size: 18 residues. The CDR3 loop reads CASSLQLAGGGSYNEQFF. CDR3 in DNA: TGTGCCAGCAGCTTACAACTAGCGGGAGGGGGCTCCTACAATGAGCAGTTCTTC.

The rearrangement joins TRBV7-2 to TRBJ1-5; D remains unclear. This CDR3 is 12 amino acids long. Germline V CDR1 and CDR2: SGHTA, FQGNSA. With 5 bases removed from V and 7 bases from J, the gap between germline ends came to 9 bases. Here the CDR3 DNA reads TGTGCCAGCAGCGACTCTCTCCAGCCCCAGCATTTT. Encoded protein: CASSDSLQPQHF. Variable domain in full (rest from reference TRBV7-2 and TRBJ1-5): GAGVSQSPSNKVTEKGKDVELRCDPISGHTALYWYRQSLGQGLEFLIYFQGNSAPDKSGLPSDRFSAERTGGSVSTLTIQRTQQEDSAVYLCASSDSLQPQHFGDGTRLSIL.

This clone was seen a single time. The chain joins TRBV11-2 to TRBJ2-3, with 11 bases matching TRBD2. CDR3 length: 15 amino acids. V was pared by 6 bases and J by 0 bases, with 2 bases of the junction left unmatched. Germline loops: CDR1 SGHAT, CDR2 FQNNGV. The CDR3 coding sequence is TGTGCCAGCAGGACTAGCGGGACTAGCACAGATACGCAGTATTTT. As protein: CASRTSGTSTDTQYF.

Concerning this clone itself: A much larger clone differs by one base, so this may be a read error. The chain employs TRBV5-6 and TRBJ1-5; TRBD1 aligns across 10 bases. Germline CDR1 reads SGHDT; CDR2 reads YYEEEE. The V gene end was trimmed by 5 bases and the J gene end by 2 bases; junction bases not matched to a gene: 4. This CDR3 spans 15 amino acids. In DNA form, the CDR3 reads TGTGCCAGCAGTCCCGGGACAGGGGGCAATCAGCCCCAGCATTTT. It specifies CASSPGTGGNQPQHF.

The chain uses TRBV6-1 and TRBJ2-7; 9 positions match TRBD1. Germline V CDR1 and CDR2: MNHNS, SASEGT. V lost 9 bases and J lost 6; bases outside the gene matches: 9. The CDR3 runs 13 residues. CDR3 sequence: CASYTGTGFEQYF. CDR3 coding DNA: TGTGCCAGTTATACCGGGACAGGGTTCGAGCAGTACTTC.

On this clone itself: A read error may account for a junction end that differs from germline. This rearrangement joins TRBV5-4 to TRBJ1-1; no firm D call. The germline gives CDR1 SGHNT, CDR2 YYREEE (reference sequence). The CDR3 has 12 amino acids. The CDR3 protein is CTSSFDDTEAFF. CDR3 DNA sequence: TGTACCAGCAGCTTCGATGACACTGAAGCTTTCTTT.

The genes are TRBV30 and TRBJ1-2, with D possibly TRBD1 on 6 matching bases. Germline loops: CDR1 GTSNPN, CDR2 SVGIG (reference sequence). The V end lost 2 bases, the J end lost 8 bases, and 18 bases lay between the germline ends. The CDR3 spans 14 residues. The CDR3 spells CAWSPSQGIRGYTF. CDR3 DNA sequence: TGTGCCTGGAGTCCGTCACAGGGAATTCGCGGCTACACCTTC.

This clone was seen a handful of times. The V call is TRBV28, the J call TRBJ2-2; D unclear. Germline CDR1 and CDR2: MDHEN and SYDVKM. With 3 bases removed from V and 2 bases from J, the gap between germline ends came to 7 bases. The CDR3 runs 14 residues. CDR3 region: CASSFLINTGELFF. The DNA for the CDR3 is TGTGCCAGCAGTTTTCTTATTAACACCGGGGAGCTGTTTTTT.

The V call is TRBV28, the J call TRBJ1-1; D possibly corresponds to TRBD1 (6 bases). The V end lost 3 bases, the J end lost 11 bases, and 10 bases lay between the germline ends. The CDR3 covers 11 residues. Germline V lookup: CDR1 MDHEN, CDR2 SYDVKM. CDR3 nucleotide sequence: TGTGCCAGCAGTTTGGGGGGGCGGGCTTTCTTT. Translating it yields CASSLGGRAFF.

V usage is TRBV19 and J usage is TRBJ2-7; D unresolved. The CDR3 covers 12 residues. Trimming cost V 10 bases and J 3 bases, with 13 bases left between them. Germline loops: CDR1 LNHDA, CDR2 SQIVND (reference sequence). CDR3: CATTGVSYEQYF. The CDR3 bases are TGTGCCACAACGGGCGTGAGCTACGAGCAGTACTTC.

In regard to this clone: Other DNA variants within this sample encode the same CDR3. The rearrangement uses TRBV6-1 and TRBJ2-7; possible D gene TRBD1, 6 bases. The CDR3 consists of 14 residues. The V end was cut by 1 base, the J end by 5 bases, with 12 bases between. Germline V gene sequence: CDR1 MNHNS, CDR2 SASEGT. Written as DNA, the CDR3 is TGTGCCAGCAGTGAAGAACAGGGTGTCGACGAGCAGTACTTC. Translated, it gives CASSEEQGVDEQYF.

The gene calls are TRBV6-5 and TRBJ1-2, with no clear D. Per the germline V gene, CDR1 is MNHEY and CDR2 is SVGAGI. The CDR3 totals 12 residues. With 2 bases removed from V and 6 bases from J, the gap between germline ends came to 7 bases. The CDR3 DNA reads as TGTGCCAGCAGTTACGCGGTGGATGGCTACACCTTC. Its translation is CASSYAVDGYTF.

The chain employs TRBV11-3 and TRBJ2-1, with D unresolved. Germline V lookup: CDR1 SGHNT, CDR2 YENEEA. The CDR3 loop spans 14 amino acids. Trimming removed 3 bases from V and 8 bases from J, with 14 bases in between. In nucleotides, the CDR3 is TGTGCCAGCAGCTTGTTCGGCGGTGTCGATGAGCAGTTCTTC. This encodes CASSLFGGVDEQFF.

This clone was recorded at least ten times. The gene calls are TRBV9 and TRBJ2-7; TRBD2 matches at 7 bases. The ends lost 4 bases at V and 7 bases at J; junction bases unmatched: 2. CDR1 is SGDLS and CDR2 is YYNGEE in the germline V gene. This CDR3 has 11 residues. CDR3 amino acids: CASSPGGEQYF. The CDR3 nucleotides read TGTGCCAGCAGCCCCGGGGGGGAGCAGTACTTC.

On this clone itself: This same CDR3 is encoded by further DNA sequences in the sample. The V and J genes are TRBV27 and TRBJ2-5; 8 bases map to TRBD1. V was clipped by 5 bases and J by 1 base; unmatched bases: 3. The CDR3 runs to 14 residues. In germline, CDR1 is MNHEY, CDR2 SMNVEV (reference sequence). The CDR3 sequence: CASSRTGIQETQYF. CDR3 sequence (DNA): TGTGCCAGCAGTCGGACAGGGATCCAAGAGACCCAGTACTTC.

The genes are TRBV5-3 and TRBJ1-2; maybe TRBD1 (5 bases). TRBV5-3 is an open reading frame, and its role is uncertain. With 0 bases removed from V and 4 bases from J, the gap between germline ends came to 13 bases. The CDR3 spans 15 residues. In nucleotides, the CDR3 is TGTGCCAGAAGCTTGGGACAGAGCCCGCTCTATGGCTACACCTTC. Amino acids: CARSLGQSPLYGYTF.

The V gene is TRBV11-2, the J gene TRBJ1-6; D is uncertain. The CDR3 spans 15 residues. Germline CDR1 is SGHAT and CDR2 is FQNNGV. Trimming took 1 base from V and 5 from J, leaving 9 bases between them. The CDR3 region is CASSLVRQDNSPLHF. The CDR3 region has the DNA TGTGCCAGCAGCTTAGTACGACAAGATAATTCACCCCTCCACTTT.

J is TRBJ2-7 and V is TRBV2, with 7 bases matching TRBD1. The length of the CDR3 is 16 residues. Germline CDR1 and CDR2: SNHLY and FYNNEI. The trim removed 6 bases at V and 2 bases at J, leaving 13 bases unmatched. The chain's CDR3 is CASSKARGQTTYEQYF. CDR3 bases: TGTGCCAGCAGCAAAGCCCGGGGACAGACCACCTACGAGCAGTACTTC.

This rearrangement joins TRBV10-1 to TRBJ2-7, with TRBD2 identical over 8 bases. There are 14 residues in the CDR3. The trim removed 9 bases at V and 0 bases at J, leaving 7 bases unmatched. Germline assignment: CDR1 WNHNN and CDR2 SYGVQD (reference sequence). The CDR3 here is CARRESGSSYEQYF. The CDR3 DNA sequence: TGCGCCAGGAGAGAGAGCGGGAGCTCCTACGAGCAGTACTTC.

This chain joins TRBV28 and TRBJ2-2; 9 positions match TRBD2. CDR1 and CDR2 from the germline V gene are MDHEN and SYDVKM. This CDR3 contains 15 residues. V was clipped by 6 bases and J by 4 bases; unmatched bases: 6. DNA for the CDR3: TGTGCCAGCAGCTTAGCGGGAGCGAGCACCGGGGAGCTGTTTTTT. Translation: CASSLAGASTGELFF.